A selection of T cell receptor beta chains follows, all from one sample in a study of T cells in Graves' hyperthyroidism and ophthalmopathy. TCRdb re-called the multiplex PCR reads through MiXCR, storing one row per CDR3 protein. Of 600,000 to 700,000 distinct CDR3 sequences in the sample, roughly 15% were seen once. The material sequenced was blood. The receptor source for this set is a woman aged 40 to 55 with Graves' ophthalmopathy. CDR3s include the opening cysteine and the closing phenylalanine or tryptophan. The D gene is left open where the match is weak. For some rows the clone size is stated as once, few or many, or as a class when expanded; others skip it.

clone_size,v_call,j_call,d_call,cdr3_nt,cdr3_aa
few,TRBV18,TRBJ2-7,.,TGTGCCAGCTCACCCCCGGGGGGCAACACCTACGAGCAGTACTTC,CASSPPGGNTYEQYF
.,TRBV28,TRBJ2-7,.,TGTGCCAGTCACCGGTGGGCTACTGGCTCCTACGAGCAGTACTTC,CASHRWATGSYEQYF
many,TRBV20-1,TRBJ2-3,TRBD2,TGCAGTGCTAGGCGGCTAGCGGAAAGCACAGATACGCAGTATTTT,CSARRLAESTDTQYF
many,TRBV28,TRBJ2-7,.,TGTGCCAGCAGTTTAAACAGGGGAGGCTACGAGCAGTACTTC,CASSLNRGGYEQYF
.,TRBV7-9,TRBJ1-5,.,TGTGCCATCGGGGGCCTCAATCAGCCCCAGCATTTT,CAIGGLNQPQHF
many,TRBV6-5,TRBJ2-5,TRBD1,TGTGCCAGCAACAGACCGGGACAGGGTTGGGAGACCCAGTACTTC,CASNRPGQGWETQYF
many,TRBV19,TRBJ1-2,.,TGTGCCAGTAGCCTAGACGCGATTAACTATGGCTACACCTTC,CASSLDAINYGYTF
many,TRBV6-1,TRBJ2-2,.,TGTGCCAGCCAACGGACTATCGTTGCCGGGGAGCTGTTTTTT,CASQRTIVAGELFF
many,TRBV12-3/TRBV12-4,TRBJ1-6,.,TGTGCCAGCAGTCCCGGAGGGCGGACAGTAAAATCACCCCTCCACTTT,CASSPGGRTVKSPLHF
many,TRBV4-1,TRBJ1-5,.,TGCGCCAGCAGCCAAGTGCAGGGCGGGATCAATCAGCCCCAGCATTTT,CASSQVQGGINQPQHF
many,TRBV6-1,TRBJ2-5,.,TGTGCCAGCAGTGATTTACCTAGATCCCAAGAGACCCAGTACTTC,CASSDLPRSQETQYF
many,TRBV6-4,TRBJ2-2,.,TGTGCCAGCAGTGACTCGTCTACAGGGTATTCGGCCGGGGAGCTGTTTTTT,CASSDSSTGYSAGELFF
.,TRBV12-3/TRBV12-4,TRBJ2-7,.,TGTGCCAGCAGGGCCTCTAGACGGACCTACGAGCAGTACTTC,CASRASRRTYEQYF
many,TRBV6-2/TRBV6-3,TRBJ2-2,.,TGTGCCAGCAGTCGGGGGATCACCGGGGAGCTGTTTTTT,CASSRGITGELFF
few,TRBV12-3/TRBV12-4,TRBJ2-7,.,TGTGCCAGCAGCAGGGGGGGGAGGGCCTACGAGCAGTACTTC,CASSRGGRAYEQYF
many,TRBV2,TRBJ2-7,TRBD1,TGTGCCAGCAGGAAGGACAGGAGCCTCTACGAGCAGTACTTC,CASRKDRSLYEQYF
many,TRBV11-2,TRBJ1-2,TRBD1,TGTGCCAGCCAAAGCCGAAGGGACAGGAGTTCGGGGGACTATGGCTACACCTTC,CASQSRRDRSSGDYGYTF
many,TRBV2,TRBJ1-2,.,TGTGCCAGCTGTCCGGGGAATACCCGCTACACCTTC,CASCPGNTRYTF
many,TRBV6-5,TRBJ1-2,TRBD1,TGTGCCAGCAGTTACGGGGGACAGAGCTATGGCTACACCTTC,CASSYGGQSYGYTF
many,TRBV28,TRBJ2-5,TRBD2,TGTGCCAGCAGTTTTCCCGGGACTAGCGGGAGGGTGGGGAAAGAGACCCAGTACTTC,CASSFPGTSGRVGKETQYF
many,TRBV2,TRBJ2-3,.,TGTGCCAGCAGGCGGAACATCAACCCCACAGATACGCAGTATTTT,CASRRNINPTDTQYF
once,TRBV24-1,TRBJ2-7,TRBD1,TGTGCCACCAGTGATCCGAACAGGGGGGACTACGAGCAGTACTTC,CATSDPNRGDYEQYF
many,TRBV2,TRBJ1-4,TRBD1,TGTGCCAGCAGCGCGGACAGGGGGACTAATGAAAAACTGTTTTTT,CASSADRGTNEKLFF
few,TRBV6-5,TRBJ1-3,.,TGTGCCAGCAGTTACGATGGGGGGAGAGGCTCTGGAAACACCATATATTTT,CASSYDGGRGSGNTIYF
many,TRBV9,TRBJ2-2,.,TGTGCCAGCAGACCGGGAAACACCGGGGAGCTGTTTTTT,CASRPGNTGELFF
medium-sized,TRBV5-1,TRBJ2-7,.,TGTGCCAGCAGCTTAGGGGGCGAGCAGTACTTC,CASSLGGEQYF
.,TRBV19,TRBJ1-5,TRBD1,TGTGCCAGTTCGGGACAGGGCCTCAGTCAGCCCCAGCATTTT,CASSGQGLSQPQHF
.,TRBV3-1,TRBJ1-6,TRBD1,TGTGCCAGCAGCCAATCATACAGGGGGCAATCACCCCTCCACTTT,CASSQSYRGQSPLHF
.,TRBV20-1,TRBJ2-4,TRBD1,TGCAGTGCCCGGGGACAGGGGGGCATTCAGTACTTC,CSARGQGGIQYF
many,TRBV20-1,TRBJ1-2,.,TGCAGTGCTAGCGACAGAGACCTAGCTAACTATGGCTACACCTTC,CSASDRDLANYGYTF
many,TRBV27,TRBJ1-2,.,TGTGCCAGCAGTTTAGGGGGGTACCACGGCTACACCTTC,CASSLGGYHGYTF
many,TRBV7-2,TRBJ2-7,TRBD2,TGTGCCAGCAGCTTGGGTAGCGGGTGGTACGAGCAGTACTTC,CASSLGSGWYEQYF
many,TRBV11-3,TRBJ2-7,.,TGTGCCAGCAGCTTAGGGGAGCGTACGGGCCACTACGAGCAGTACTTC,CASSLGERTGHYEQYF
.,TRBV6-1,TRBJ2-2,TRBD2,TGTGCCAGCAGCTTTAGCGGGAGGATATACACCGGGGAGCTGTTTTTT,CASSFSGRIYTGELFF
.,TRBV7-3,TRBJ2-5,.,TGTGCCAGCAGCCCTTCGGGGCTTTTAAAAGAGACCCAGTACTTC,CASSPSGLLKETQYF
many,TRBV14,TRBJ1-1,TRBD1,TGTGCCAGCAGCCGCGCAGGGGGTATGAACACTGAAGCTTTCTTT,CASSRAGGMNTEAFF